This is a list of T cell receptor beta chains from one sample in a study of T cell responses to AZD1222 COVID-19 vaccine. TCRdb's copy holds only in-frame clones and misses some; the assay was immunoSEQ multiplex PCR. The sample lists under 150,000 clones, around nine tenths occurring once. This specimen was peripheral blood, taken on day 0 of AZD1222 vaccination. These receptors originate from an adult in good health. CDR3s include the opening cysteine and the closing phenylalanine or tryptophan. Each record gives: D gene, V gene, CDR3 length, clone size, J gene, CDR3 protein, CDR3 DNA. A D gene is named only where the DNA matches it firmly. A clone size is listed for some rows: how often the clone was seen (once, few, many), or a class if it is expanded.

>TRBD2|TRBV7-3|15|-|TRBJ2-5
CASSQGLAGAETQYF
TGTGCCAGCAGCCAGGGACTAGCGGGAGCAGAGACCCAGTACTTC
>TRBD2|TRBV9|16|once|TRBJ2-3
CASSVVSGRFTDTQYF
TGTGCCAGCAGCGTAGTCAGCGGGAGGTTCACAGATACGCAGTATTTT
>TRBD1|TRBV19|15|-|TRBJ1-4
CASSILGTGNEKLFF
TGTGCCAGTAGTATCCTTGGGACAGGAAATGAAAAACTGTTTTTT
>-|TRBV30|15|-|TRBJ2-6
CAWSVARSGANVLTF
TGTGCCTGGAGTGTGGCCCGCTCTGGGGCCAACGTCCTGACTTTC
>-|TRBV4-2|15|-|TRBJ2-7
CASSQADPQGYEQYF
TGTGCCAGCAGCCAAGCAGACCCCCAGGGCTACGAGCAGTACTTC
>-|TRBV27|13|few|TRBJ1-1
CASSLRGVPEAFF
TGTGCCAGCAGTTTACGAGGGGTCCCTGAAGCTTTCTTT
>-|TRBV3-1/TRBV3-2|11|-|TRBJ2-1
CASSPGDEQFF
TGTGCCAGCAGCCCGGGGGATGAGCAGTTCTTC
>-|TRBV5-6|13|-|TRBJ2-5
CASSLDYQETQYF
TGTGCCAGCAGCTTAGACTACCAAGAGACCCAGTACTTC
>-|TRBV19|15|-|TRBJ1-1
CASSPARGWGTEAFF
TGTGCCAGTAGTCCGGCTCGGGGATGGGGCACTGAAGCTTTCTTT
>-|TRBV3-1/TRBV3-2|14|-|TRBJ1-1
CASSHLAGKDEAFF
TGTGCCAGCAGCCATTTAGCAGGGAAAGATGAAGCTTTCTTT
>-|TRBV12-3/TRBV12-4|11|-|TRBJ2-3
CASSSTRAQYF
TGTGCCAGCAGTTCCACACGGGCGCAGTATTTT
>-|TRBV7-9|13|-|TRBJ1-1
CASSLDRVTEAFF
TGTGCCAGCAGCTTAGACAGGGTGACTGAAGCTTTCTTT
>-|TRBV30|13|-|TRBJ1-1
CAWSGAGYTEAFF
TGTGCCTGGAGTGGGGCAGGGTACACTGAAGCTTTCTTT
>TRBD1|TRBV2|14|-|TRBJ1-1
CASTRDRETHEAFF
TGTGCCAGCACCAGAGACAGGGAGACGCATGAAGCTTTCTTT
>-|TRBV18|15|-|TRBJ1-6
CASSPAGGVNSPLHF
TGTGCCAGCTCACCAGCCGGGGGAGTAAATTCACCCCTCCACTTT
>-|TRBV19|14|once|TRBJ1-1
CASSIQGGNTEAFF
TGTGCCAGTAGTATACAGGGTGGGAACACTGAAGCTTTCTTT
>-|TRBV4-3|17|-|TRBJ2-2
CASSQAGPGGHTGELFF
TGCGCCAGCAGCCAAGCAGGTCCCGGGGGGCACACCGGGGAGCTGTTTTTT
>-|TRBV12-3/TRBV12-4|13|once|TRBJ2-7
CASSGDGLGQPIF
TGTGCCAGCAGCGGGGACGGCCTTGGGCAGCCGATCTTC
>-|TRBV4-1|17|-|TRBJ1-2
CASSQERGRGGSYGYTF
TGCGCCAGCAGCCAAGAGCGGGGAAGGGGAGGCAGCTATGGCTACACCTTC
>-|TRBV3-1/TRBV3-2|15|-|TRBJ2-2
CASSPRQGGGGELFF
TGTGCCAGCAGCCCCAGGCAGGGGGGAGGCGGGGAGCTGTTTTTT
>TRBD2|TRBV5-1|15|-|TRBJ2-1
CASSLGLAGSYEQFF
TGCGCCAGCAGCTTGGGACTAGCGGGTTCCTATGAGCAGTTCTTC
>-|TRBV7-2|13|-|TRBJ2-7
CASNRGSSYEQYF
TGTGCCAGCAACCGGGGCAGTTCCTACGAGCAGTACTTC
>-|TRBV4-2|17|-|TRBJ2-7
CASSQDMSRVDLEEQYF
TGTGCCAGCAGCCAAGATATGTCCAGGGTCGATTTGGAGGAGCAGTACTTC
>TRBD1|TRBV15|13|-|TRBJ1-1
CATRGEGAPEAFF
TGTGCCACCAGGGGGGAGGGGGCTCCTGAAGCTTTCTTT
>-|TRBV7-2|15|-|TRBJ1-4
CASSPTSWEGEKLFF
TGTGCCAGCAGCCCAACGAGCTGGGAAGGTGAAAAACTGTTTTTT
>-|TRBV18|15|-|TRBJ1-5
CASSPTQGSNQPQHF
TGTGCCAGCTCACCCACTCAGGGTAGCAATCAGCCCCAGCATTTT
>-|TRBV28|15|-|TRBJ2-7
CASSLSSGVSYEQYF
TGTGCCAGCAGTTTATCATCTGGGGTTAGCTACGAGCAGTACTTC
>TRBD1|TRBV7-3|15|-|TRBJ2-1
CASSPTGGAQGEQFF
TGTGCCAGCAGCCCAACAGGGGGCGCTCAGGGTGAGCAGTTCTTC
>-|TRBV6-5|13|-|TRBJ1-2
CASRLQGSGGYTF
TGTGCCAGCAGGCTACAGGGTTCGGGGGGCTACACCTTC
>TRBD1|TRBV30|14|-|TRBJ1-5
CAWKRTGFSQPQHF
TGTGCCTGGAAACGGACAGGGTTTTCTCAGCCCCAGCATTTT
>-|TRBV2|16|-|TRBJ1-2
CASSEALRVSSVGYTF
TGTGCCAGCAGTGAAGCGCTTCGAGTCAGCTCTGTTGGCTACACCTTC
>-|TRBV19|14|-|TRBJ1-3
CASSGGRTGNTIYF
TGTGCCAGTAGCGGGGGGAGAACTGGAAACACCATATATTTT
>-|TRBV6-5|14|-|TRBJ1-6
CASSPLPGGSPLHF
TGTGCCAGCAGCCCATTGCCGGGAGGGTCACCCCTCCACTTT
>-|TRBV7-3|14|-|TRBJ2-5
CASSSGPSQETQYF
TGTGCCAGCAGCTCCGGTCCCAGTCAAGAGACCCAGTACTTC
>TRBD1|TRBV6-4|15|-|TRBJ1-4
CASSAGTGFNEKLFF
TGTGCCAGCAGTGCTGGGACAGGTTTTAATGAAAAACTGTTTTTT
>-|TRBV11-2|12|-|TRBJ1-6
CASSLDRPPLHF
TGTGCCAGCAGCTTAGATCGGCCCCCTCTGCACTTT
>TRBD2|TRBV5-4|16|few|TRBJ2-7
CASSSPLGGREAEQYF
TGTGCCAGCAGTTCACCTCTGGGCGGGAGAGAAGCGGAGCAGTACTTC
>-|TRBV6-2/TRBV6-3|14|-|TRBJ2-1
CASTPPGIYNEQFF
TGTGCCAGCACCCCCCCAGGGATCTACAATGAGCAGTTCTTC
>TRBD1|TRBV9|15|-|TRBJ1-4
CASSVDRGLDEKLFF
TGTGCCAGCAGCGTGGACAGGGGGCTAGATGAAAAACTGTTTTTT
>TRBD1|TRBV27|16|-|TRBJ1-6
CASSSRQGAPNSPLHF
TGTGCCAGCAGTTCGAGACAGGGGGCGCCTAATTCACCCCTCCACTTT
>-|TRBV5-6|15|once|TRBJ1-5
CASSLSADSNQPQHF
TGTGCCAGCAGCTTGTCGGCGGATAGCAATCAGCCCCAGCATTTT
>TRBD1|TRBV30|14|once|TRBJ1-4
CAWSMLTGDEKLFF
TGTGCCTGGAGTATGTTGACAGGGGATGAAAAACTGTTTTTT
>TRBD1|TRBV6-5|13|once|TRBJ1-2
CATRDRDTYGYTF
TGTGCCACCCGGGACAGGGATACCTATGGCTACACCTTC
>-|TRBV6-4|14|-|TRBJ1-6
CASSSGTHNSPLHF
TGTGCCAGCAGTAGTGGGACACACAATTCACCCCTCCACTTT
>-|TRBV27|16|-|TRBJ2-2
CAVGSAGTTNTGELFF
TGTGCCGTCGGCAGCGCAGGAACAACGAACACCGGGGAGCTGTTTTTT
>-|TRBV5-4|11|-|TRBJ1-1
CASFMNTEAFF
TGTGCCAGCTTTATGAACACTGAAGCTTTCTTT
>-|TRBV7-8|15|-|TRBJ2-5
CASTGGVGYGETQYF
TGTGCCAGCACCGGAGGGGTGGGGTATGGAGAGACCCAGTACTTC
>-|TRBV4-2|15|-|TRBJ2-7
CASSQDRAASYEQYF
TGTGCCAGCAGCCAAGATAGAGCAGCTTCCTACGAGCAGTACTTC
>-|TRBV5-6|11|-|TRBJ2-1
CASSSYNEQFF
TGTGCCAGCAGCTCATACAATGAGCAGTTCTTC
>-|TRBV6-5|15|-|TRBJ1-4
CASSYSGVTNEKLFF
TGTGCCAGCAGTTACTCCGGGGTGACTAATGAAAAACTGTTTTTT
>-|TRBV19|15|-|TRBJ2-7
CASSISAEGYGEQYF
TGTGCCAGTAGTATAAGTGCGGAGGGCTACGGCGAGCAGTACTTC
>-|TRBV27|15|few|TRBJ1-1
CASSFWQVRDTEAFF
TGTGCCAGCAGTTTCTGGCAGGTTAGGGACACTGAAGCTTTCTTT
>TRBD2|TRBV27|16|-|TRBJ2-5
CASSPRTSGNQETQYF
TGTGCCAGCAGTCCTCGGACTAGCGGGAACCAAGAGACCCAGTACTTC
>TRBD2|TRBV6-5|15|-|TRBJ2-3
CASSRGLAGTDTQYF
TGTGCCAGCAGCCGCGGACTAGCGGGCACAGATACGCAGTATTTT
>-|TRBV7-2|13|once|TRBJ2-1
CASSPSRNNEQFF
TGTGCCAGCAGCCCATCTAGAAACAATGAGCAGTTCTTC
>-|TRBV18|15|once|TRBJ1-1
CASSIMTGIDVEAGF
TGTGCCAGCTCAATTATGACAGGAATCGATGTTGAAGCAGGCTTT
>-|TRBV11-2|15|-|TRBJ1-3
CASSQGPGSGNTIYF
TGTGCCAGCAGCCAGGGACCGGGCTCTGGAAACACCATATATTTT
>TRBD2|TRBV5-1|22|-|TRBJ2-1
CASSRASALFGTSGRADNEQFF
TGCGCCAGCAGCCGCGCCTCCGCTTTGTTTGGGACTAGCGGGAGGGCCGACAATGAGCAGTTCTTC
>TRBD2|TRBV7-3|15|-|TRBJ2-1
CASSSGGSSYNEQFF
TGTGCCAGCAGCTCTGGCGGGAGCTCCTACAATGAGCAGTTCTTC
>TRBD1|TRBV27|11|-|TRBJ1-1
CASSRQGRAFF
TGTGCCAGCAGTCGACAGGGACGGGCTTTCTTT